Following are 14 T cell receptor beta chains from one sample sequenced in a study of blood T cell repertoires in COVID-19. The assay was immunoSEQ multiplex PCR, and TCRdb's table has in-frame clones only and misses some. Of 270,000 or so clones in the sample, around 85% were seen once. Input material: peripheral blood. Every receptor here comes from a woman aged 30 to 39 with COVID-19, enrolled during active disease.

This clone was found a few times. The chain has TRBV2 and TRBJ1-5; D unresolved. Germline V lookup: CDR1 SNHLY, CDR2 FYNNEI. The CDR3 is made up of 13 amino acids. Trimming took 8 bases from V and 4 from J, leaving 12 bases between them. Written as DNA, the CDR3 is TGTGCCAGCCGTGTTTCGTTGAATCAGCCCCAGCATTTT. Its protein product is CASRVSLNQPQHF.

The genes are TRBV5-1 and TRBJ2-3, with D maybe TRBD1 (5 bases). The V end was cut by 0 bases, the J end by 12 bases, with 17 bases between. From germline, CDR1 is SGHRS and CDR2 YFSETQ. The CDR3 spans 14 residues. In nucleotides, the CDR3 is TGCGCCAGCAGCTTGGAGGGGTCGACGGGTTTTCAGTATTTT. It codes for CASSLEGSTGFQYF.

The chain joins TRBV11-3 to TRBJ1-2; D is perhaps TRBD1 (6 bases). The ends were cut back, 6 bases at V and 4 bases at J, with 9 bases in the middle. The germline gives CDR1 SGHNT, CDR2 YENEEA. This CDR3 region has 12 residues. The CDR3 loop reads CASRRTAYGYTF. CDR3 sequence (DNA): TGTGCCAGCAGGCGGACAGCCTATGGCTACACCTTC.

V gene TRBV19 combines with J gene TRBJ1-3, with unresolved D. The germline V and J ends were trimmed by 5 bases and 0 bases, with 14 bases remaining between them. CDR1 LNHDA and CDR2 SQIVND come from the germline V gene (reference sequence). The CDR3 spans 16 residues. The CDR3 nucleotides read TGTGCCAGTAGTCGAGACTCGTGGAGCTCTGGAAACACCATATATTTT. Its translation: CASSRDSWSSGNTIYF.

This chain links TRBV11-3 with TRBJ2-1; TRBD2 matches at 8 bases. Germline assignment: CDR1 SGHNT and CDR2 YENEEA. CDR3 length: 15 amino acids. The J segment lost 4 bases and the V segment lost 5 bases, leaving 7 bases of the junction unmatched. The CDR3 sequence is CASSAYGGGYNEQFF. The CDR3 DNA follows: TGTGCCAGCAGCGCCTATGGCGGGGGGTACAATGAGCAGTTCTTC. The complete variable domain, with remaining parts taken from reference TRBV11-3 and TRBJ2-1, reads EAGVVQSPRYKIIEKKQPVAFWCNPISGHNTLYWYLQNLGQGPELLIRYENEEAVDDSQLPKDRFSAERLKGVDSTLKIQPAELGDSAVYLCASSAYGGGYNEQFFGPGTRLTVL.

The genes are TRBV15 and TRBJ1-3; possibly TRBD1 for D (5 bases). CDR3 size: 16 residues. V was shortened by 3 bases and J by 0 bases, with 12 bases between the two germline ends. Per germline, CDR1 LNHNV and CDR2 YYDKDF (reference sequence). CDR3 DNA: TGTGCCACCAGCAGGACTGCAGGGAACTCTGGAAACACCATATATTTT. This codes for CATSRTAGNSGNTIYF. Filled out from reference TRBV15 and TRBJ1-3, the complete variable domain reads DAMVIQNPRYQVTQFGKPVTLSCSQTLNHNVMYWYQQKSSQAPKLLFHYYDKDFNNEADTPDNFQSRRPNTSFCFLDIRSPGLGDTAMYLCATSRTAGNSGNTIYFGEGSWLTVV.

The V call is TRBV5-6, the J call TRBJ2-7; a weak D match, TRBD2 (5 bases). The V and J ends lost 4 bases and 7 bases respectively, with 12 bases between them. CDR1 SGHDT and CDR2 YYEEEE come from the germline V gene. The CDR3 spans 12 residues. The CDR3 reads CASSLVLAEQYF. CDR3 sequence (DNA): TGTGCCAGCAGCCTTGTATTAGCGGAGCAGTACTTC.

The rearrangement uses TRBV19 and TRBJ1-5, with no clear D. V shed 3 bases and J shed 6 bases, with 18 bases lying between them. CDR3 length equals 16 residues. CDR1 and CDR2 (germline): LNHDA, SQIVND (reference sequence). CDR3 bases: TGTGCCAGTAGTATTAGTGATTATGGGCAGGCTCAGCCCCAGCATTTT. It is translated as CASSISDYGQAQPQHF.

V usage is TRBV28 and J usage is TRBJ1-2; D gene ambiguous. V was cut by 2 bases and J by 3 bases, with 7 bases left in between. Germline V gene data show CDR1 as MDHEN and CDR2 as SYDVKM. CDR3 size: 13 residues. CDR3: CASSLGRDYGYTF. CDR3 coding DNA: TGTGCCAGCAGTTTAGGTAGAGACTATGGCTACACCTTC.

The chain has TRBV7-9 and TRBJ2-5; a possible D gene is TRBD1 (5 bases). V was clipped by 0 bases and J by 4 bases, with 12 bases between them. The CDR3 has 15 amino acids. Germline loops: CDR1 SEHNR, CDR2 FQNEAQ (reference sequence). The CDR3 bases are TGTGCCAGCAGCTTAGCCGGCAGGGCCATAGAGACCCAGTACTTC. Translated, it gives CASSLAGRAIETQYF.

Note on this clone: At one boundary the junction diverges from the germline segment, which might be a read error. V and J are TRBV18 and TRBJ2-7; D is possibly TRBD1 (5 bases). CDR3 length: 15 amino acids. The germline CDR1 and CDR2 sequences are KGHSH and LQKENI. CDR3: CASSSPIGASYEQYF. The CDR3 DNA reads TGTGCCAGCTCATCACCAATAGGGGCGTCCTACGAGCAGTACTTC.

The CDR3 region has the DNA TGTGCCAGCAGTGAATTGGGGGAGGGGCTTGAGTCCCAGTACTTC. Protein product: CASSELGEGLESQYF. The J gene is TRBJ2-5, the V gene TRBV25-1; TRBD2 matches 7 bases. The CDR3 has 15 amino acids. V trimming: 1 base; J trimming: 9 bases; junction bases outside the gene matches: 11. Germline-derived CDR1 and CDR2 are MGHDK and SYGVNS.

The rearrangement links TRBV27 to TRBJ1-1; D unresolved. Deletions cut 2 bases from V and 5 bases from J, with 15 bases between. CDR3 length equals 15 residues. Germline V lookup: CDR1 MNHEY, CDR2 SMNVEV (reference sequence). CDR3 DNA: TGTGCCAGCAGTTTAGCTGCCCAGACGACAACTGAAGCTTTCTTT. Translated: CASSLAAQTTTEAFF.

The chain carries TRBV2 and TRBJ2-5; 11 bases are shared with TRBD2. Trimming removed 5 bases from V and 4 bases from J; junction bases left unmatched: 9. The CDR3 is 16 residues long. Germline V gene sequence: CDR1 SNHLY, CDR2 FYNNEI. CDR3 in amino acids: CASSPHLAGGPETQYF. The CDR3, as DNA: TGTGCCAGCAGTCCCCACCTAGCGGGGGGCCCAGAGACCCAGTACTTC.